Shown below are 7 T cell receptor beta chains from a single sample sequenced in a study of T-cell memory formation after mild COVID-19. TCRdb itself ran the 5' RACE reads through MiXCR, one entry per CDR3 protein. The sample lists a few hundred thousand distinct CDR3 sequences, 14% occurring once. Sample: PBMCs or a T cell subset sorted from them (not recorded which). These receptors all come from a man aged 18 to 30 who had mild COVID-19 (a few samples of this study predate the infection). Cell type and time point are not known.

The chain employs TRBV7-2 and TRBJ1-5; D remains unclear. V was pared by 2 bases and J by 7 bases, with 6 bases between. The CDR3 consists of 12 residues. CDR1 and CDR2 from the germline V gene are SGHTA and FQGNSA. As DNA, the CDR3 is TGTGCCAGCAGCTTACCCGGACAGCCCCAGCATTTT. Protein product: CASSLPGQPQHF.

This rearrangement joins TRBV29-1 to TRBJ1-2; no definite D call. The V gene's germline CDR1 is SQVTM and CDR2 ANQGSEA. V dropped 4 bases and J dropped 0 bases, with 24 bases sitting between them. This CDR3 has 18 amino acids. The CDR3 here is CSVAPLGSMQATNYGYTF. The CDR3 bases are TGCAGCGTTGCTCCCCTTGGGTCGATGCAGGCTACTAACTATGGCTACACCTTC.

The J gene is TRBJ2-7, the V gene TRBV6-2 or TRBV6-3; unclear D gene. The CDR3 extends over 14 amino acids. Germline V CDR1 and CDR2: MNHEY, SVGEGT. V gave up 4 bases and J gave up 0 bases, with 10 bases separating them. DNA for the CDR3: TGTGCCAGCAGTTTTAGGCAGGCCTCCTACGAGCAGTACGTC. It translates to CASSFRQASYEQYV.

The chain has TRBV11-2 and TRBJ2-3, with 10 bases identical to TRBD1. V gave up 3 bases and J gave up 2 bases; unmatched junction bases: 8. The CDR3 loop spans 17 amino acids. Germline CDR1 is SGHAT and CDR2 is FQNNGV. The CDR3 reads CASSFQTGGWVTDTQYF. The CDR3 region has the DNA TGTGCCAGCAGCTTCCAGACAGGGGGCTGGGTCACAGATACGCAGTATTTT.

This chain links TRBV4-3 with TRBJ2-1; D is uncertain. Germline V gene sequence: CDR1 LGHNA, CDR2 YSLEER. This CDR3 comprises 12 residues. Trimming removed 5 bases from V and 5 bases from J, with 7 bases in between. DNA for the CDR3: TGCGCCAGCAGCGATAACCACAATGAGCAGTTCTTC. Translating it yields CASSDNHNEQFF.

In this sample, this clonotype turned up a few times. J is TRBJ2-5 and V is TRBV6-5, with 8 bases lining up with TRBD1. The CDR3 loop spans 15 amino acids. Germline loops: CDR1 MNHEY, CDR2 SVGAGI. J gave up 2 bases and V 6 bases, and 8 bases lay outside the gene matches. CDR3 amino acids: CASSSRGQEQETQYF. The CDR3 DNA reads as TGTGCCAGCAGCTCTCGGGGACAGGAGCAAGAGACCCAGTACTTC.

This clonotype was seen a handful of times. This chain links TRBV11-3 with TRBJ2-3; no clear D. Germline V gene sequence: CDR1 SGHNT, CDR2 YENEEA. Trimming stripped 4 bases from V and 1 base from J, with 12 bases between. CDR3 length equals 15 residues. The CDR3 DNA sequence: TGTGCCAGCAGCTCAAACGGCCGAGGCACAGATACGCAGTATTTT. This translates into CASSSNGRGTDTQYF.